This T cell receptor beta chain originates from a study of T cells in localized non-small cell lung cancer. Sequencing used immunoSEQ multiplex PCR; TCRdb keeps in-frame clones, though not all of them. The sample records 2,000 to 3,000 clones, about 22% being singletons. The CDR3 covers 14 residues. In germline, CDR1 is SGHNT, CDR2 YENEEA. V shed 5 bases and J 5 bases; nucleotides not matched to a gene: 6. This clone is termed medium-sized (0.01 to 0.1%). Its target is unknown. Study conclusions and caveats: There was higher T cell clonality in uninvolved adjacent lung than in tumor, and it was highest there.

V and J are TRBV11-3 and TRBJ2-5, with 9 bases lining up with TRBD1. Material: lung tumor tissue, obtained before any cancer treatment. The receptor was isolated from a man aged 35 to 69 with stage II lung adenocarcinoma. In nucleotides, the CDR3 is TGTGCCAGCAGCCATCAACAGGGGGCCGAGACCCAGTACTTC. Translating it yields CASSHQQGAETQYF.